This passage covers 3 T cell receptor beta chains from one sample sequenced in a study of OX40 agonist ivuxolimab in advanced cancers. Clones were sequenced by immunoSEQ multiplex PCR, and TCRdb holds only the in-frame ones, with some missing. The data hold 71,000 or so clones, with about 81% observed a single time. Here the sequenced sample was CD4+ or CD8+ T cells sorted from blood, taken in a trial of the OX40 agonist ivuxolimab. These receptors were taken from an adult with an advanced solid tumor such as melanoma, head and neck, liver or kidney cancer.

The chain carries TRBV9 and TRBJ2-5; D call uncertain. CDR1 and CDR2 from the germline V gene are SGDLS and YYNGEE. V was trimmed by 0 bases and J by 0 bases, leaving 6 bases between them. This CDR3 contains 14 residues. CDR3 region: CASSVDSYQETQYF. CDR3 nucleotide sequence: TGTGCCAGCAGCGTAGATAGCTACCAAGAGACCCAGTACTTC. The whole variable domain, filled in from reference TRBV9 and TRBJ2-5, reads DSGVTQTPKHLITATGQRVTLRCSPRSGDLSVYWYQQSLDQGLQFLIQYYNGEERAKGNILERFSAQQFPDLHSELNLSSLELGDSALYFCASSVDSYQETQYFGPGTRLLVL.

This clone has just one count. CDR3 region: CASSFSSGRDFYNEQFF. The CDR3 DNA sequence: TGTGCCAGCAGCTTCTCTAGCGGGAGGGACTTCTACAATGAGCAGTTCTTC. The chain carries TRBV11-2 and TRBJ2-1; 12 bases agree with TRBD2. Looked up from germline, CDR1 is SGHAT and CDR2 is FQNNGV. This CDR3 has 17 amino acids. After removal of 3 bases from V and 3 bases from J, the junction contained 6 bases not matched to a gene.

This CDR3 is CASSPYPYEQYF. The CDR3 DNA sequence: TGTGCCAGCTCACCTTACCCTTACGAGCAGTACTTC. The rearrangement joins TRBV18 to TRBJ2-7; D unclear. V was cut by 3 bases and J by 4 bases, with 7 bases left in between. CDR3 size: 12 residues. Germline V gene sequence: CDR1 KGHSH, CDR2 LQKENI.